This note documents a single T cell receptor (beta chain) sequence. This record comes from a study of blood T cell repertoires in COVID-19. Study-level background: The United States, Italy and Spain provided the acute and convalescent COVID-19 samples.

Per the study methods: By means of reference gene primer amplification, nucleated cell counts were estimated. Assay used: immunoSEQ multiplex PCR; TCRdb lists only in-frame clones, some missing. V, J and clone size are taken as reported in that table, and D and trimming were inferred from the DNA itself. Counted here are 310,000 or so clones, 87% occurring once; the ten biggest clones make up more than 8.5%. The CDR3 sequence is 20 residues long. Sequences were obtained from PBMCs or T cells enriched from blood (not recorded which). The TCR sequence derives from a woman between 18 and 29 years old who had recovered from COVID-19. The chain joins TRBV21-1 to TRBJ1-4; the D call of TRBD1 is as the table states it, not checked on the DNA. TRBV21-1 is tagged as a pseudogene. The CDR3 bases are TGTGCCAGCAATATCCAAACGTTGACAGGGAAAAGGGAAGTTGGGGAAAAACTGTTTTTT. Protein product: CASNIQTLTGKREVGEKLFF.